These T cell receptor beta chains were read from a single sample in a study of cytomegalovirus exposure and HLA in healthy donors. Profiling relied on immunoSEQ multiplex PCR, and the TCRdb table lists in-frame clones only, not all of them. The sample records a few hundred thousand clones, 75% to 85% being singletons. What was sequenced was PBMCs. The receptor source for this set is a woman in her fifties or sixties in good health and CMV-seropositive. Both conserved end residues are part of each CDR3. A D gene is named only where the DNA matches it firmly. For some rows the clone size is stated as once, few or many, or as a class when expanded; others skip it.

size	D	J	V	DNA	CDR3
.	.	TRBJ2-6	TRBV19	TGTGCCAGTAGTACGCTGACAGACTCTGGGGCCAACGTCCTGACTTTC	CASSTLTDSGANVLTF
.	TRBD2	TRBJ2-7	TRBV5-1	TGCGCCAGCAGCGTGCGGGAGCTGGGCTACGAGCAGTACTTC	CASSVRELGYEQYF
.	TRBD2	TRBJ2-1	TRBV5-1	TGCGCCAGCAGTGCCGGGGAGGGACTAACCTACAATGAGCAGTTCTTC	CASSAGEGLTYNEQFF
.	TRBD1	TRBJ2-2	TRBV5-1	TGCGCCAGCAGCTTGGCCGGACAGGGGGCTGCCGGGGAGCTGTTTTTT	CASSLAGQGAAGELFF
.	TRBD2	TRBJ2-7	TRBV15	TGTGCCACCAGCAGAGATAGGAGGATCGAACTAGCGGAGGATATCTCCTACGAGCAGTACTTC	CATSRDRRIELAEDISYEQYF
.	TRBD1	TRBJ2-5	TRBV5-1	TGCGCCAGCAGCTGGAGACAGGGGATTATGGAGACCCAGTACTTC	CASSWRQGIMETQYF
.	TRBD2	TRBJ2-5	TRBV5-4	TGTGCCAGCAGCTTGCCCCCAGGAGCGGGGGGCCAAGAGACCCAGTACTTC	CASSLPPGAGGQETQYF
.	.	TRBJ2-3	TRBV18	TGTGCCAGCTCACCCGGAGACCGGGGAAATACGCAGTATTTT	CASSPGDRGNTQYF
.	TRBD2	TRBJ2-3	TRBV7-9	TGTGCCAGCAGCTTAGGGGGAGGGAGCGATACGCAGTATTTT	CASSLGGGSDTQYF
.	.	TRBJ1-2	TRBV28	TGTGCCAGCAGTGTGGGGGGGGGCGCGTCCTATGGCTACACCTTC	CASSVGGGASYGYTF
.	.	TRBJ1-2	TRBV6-5	TGTGCCAGCAGTTTACAGGAGTTTGGCTACACCTTC	CASSLQEFGYTF
few	TRBD1	TRBJ1-3	TRBV2	TGTGCCAGCAGTTGGGACAGCTCTGGAAACACCATATATTTT	CASSWDSSGNTIYF
.	TRBD1	TRBJ1-2	TRBV5-5	TGTGCCAGCAGCTTTCGGGACAGGACTAACTATGGCTACACCTTC	CASSFRDRTNYGYTF
.	TRBD1	TRBJ2-5	TRBV18	TGTGCCAGCTCACCACGAGGCCCCGGGACAGGGGGCCAGGAGACCCAGTACTTC	CASSPRGPGTGGQETQYF
.	.	TRBJ1-1	TRBV5-4	TGTGCCAGCAGCTTGGTTCAGGCTGGATCCACTGAAGCTTTCTTT	CASSLVQAGSTEAFF
.	TRBD1	TRBJ1-5	TRBV2	TGTGCCAGCAGTGCTGGGACAGGGGGTCTAAGTCAGCCCCAGCATTTT	CASSAGTGGLSQPQHF
few	.	TRBJ2-1	TRBV29-1	TGCAGCGTTGAAAGTCGCCGGGACAATGAGCAGTTCTTC	CSVESRRDNEQFF
.	.	TRBJ2-7	TRBV5-4	TGTGCCAGCAGGGACAGGGGTAATGGGCTAGCGGGAGCCGAGCAGTACTTC	CASRDRGNGLAGAEQYF
.	TRBD2	TRBJ2-7	TRBV28	TGTGCCAGCAACTTGTGGCGGGGGGTCGGGTACGAGCAGTACTTC	CASNLWRGVGYEQYF
.	TRBD1	TRBJ2-7	TRBV19	TGTGCCAGCTCCGGGACAGGGAACTACGAGCAGTACTTC	CASSGTGNYEQYF
.	TRBD1	TRBJ1-1	TRBV27	TGTGCCAGCAGTTTAAAGGGGGCTTTCACTGAAGCTTTCTTT	CASSLKGAFTEAFF
once	.	TRBJ2-3	TRBV6-6	TGTGCCAGCAGACAGGAGGGTAGGGACACAGATACGCAGTATTTT	CASRQEGRDTDTQYF
.	.	TRBJ1-2	TRBV7-2	TGTGCCAGCAGCTTAGTTCGGAGTTATGGCTACACCTTC	CASSLVRSYGYTF
.	.	TRBJ1-2	TRBV9	TGTGCCAGCAGCGTAGCTTCCGCATCCTCTTCGGGGGGCTACACCTTC	CASSVASASSSGGYTF
few	.	TRBJ2-1	TRBV7-9	TGTGCCAGCAGTCTTTCTCTAGCGAACGCCTACAATGAGCAGTTCTTC	CASSLSLANAYNEQFF
few	TRBD2	TRBJ2-2	TRBV5-1	TGCGCCAGCAGCTTACCTAGCGGGGGAGCGAACACCGGGGAGCTGTTTTTT	CASSLPSGGANTGELFF
.	TRBD1	TRBJ1-1	TRBV29-1	TGCAGCGTTGTCGGCCAGGGGGAAACTGAAGCTTTCTTT	CSVVGQGETEAFF
.	TRBD1	TRBJ2-1	TRBV7-2	TGTGCCAGCAGCCTGGGACAGGGAGGCGAGCAGTTCTTC	CASSLGQGGEQFF
.	TRBD2	TRBJ2-5	TRBV6-6	TGTGCCAGCAGTCCCGGGCTAGCGGGAGAGACCCAGTACTTC	CASSPGLAGETQYF
.	TRBD1	TRBJ1-4	TRBV7-9	TGTGCCAGCAGCTGGTTGGGGACAGGGGGAGAAAAACTGTTTTTT	CASSWLGTGGEKLFF
few	.	TRBJ2-2	TRBV19	TGTGCCAGTAGTAAGACAGGGAGGTTAAACACCGGGGAGCTGTTTTTT	CASSKTGRLNTGELFF
.	TRBD2	TRBJ2-7	TRBV7-6	TGTGCCAGCAGCGACGGGGGGTTGGGGTCCGAGCAGTACTTC	CASSDGGLGSEQYF
.	.	TRBJ2-7	TRBV28	TGTGCCAGCAGGGGCCTCCCCTACGAGCAGTACTTC	CASRGLPYEQYF
.	TRBD1	TRBJ2-1	TRBV5-4	TGTGCCAGCAGCTCAAAGACGGGACAGGGGTCATACAATGAGCAGTTCTTC	CASSSKTGQGSYNEQFF
.	TRBD2	TRBJ2-1	TRBV6-1	TGTGCCAGCAGTGTCCCGGGACTAGCGGGAGGAAACAATGAGCAGTTCTTC	CASSVPGLAGGNNEQFF
.	.	TRBJ2-5	TRBV7-2	TGTGCCAGCAGCTTAGTCTGGGCACAAGAGACCCAGTACTTC	CASSLVWAQETQYF
.	.	TRBJ2-3	TRBV6-4	TGTGCCAGCAGTCCGACTAGATTTAGCACAGATACGCAGTATTTT	CASSPTRFSTDTQYF
.	.	TRBJ2-3	TRBV7-2	TGTGCCAGCAGTCCAGGTGGGAGCACAGATACGCAGTATTTT	CASSPGGSTDTQYF
.	.	TRBJ1-2	TRBV4-1	TGCGCCAGCAGCCCCAGAACATTACAGGGTGGGTATGGCTACACCTTC	CASSPRTLQGGYGYTF
.	.	TRBJ2-1	TRBV2	TGTGCCAGCAGTGAATTGGGTCGGGAGCTAAACAATGAGCAGTTCTTC	CASSELGRELNNEQFF
once	.	TRBJ1-3	TRBV5-1	TGCGCCAGCAGCTTGGCCAAGGGGTCTGGAAACACCATATATTTT	CASSLAKGSGNTIYF
few	TRBD1	TRBJ1-3	TRBV5-1	TGCGCCAGCAGAGGCACAGGGGTTTCTGGAAACACCATATATTTT	CASRGTGVSGNTIYF
.	TRBD1	TRBJ2-1	TRBV29-1	TGCAGCGTTGAAAGAAGGGGGCAAGGTGAGCAGTTCTTC	CSVERRGQGEQFF
.	TRBD2	TRBJ2-2	TRBV12-5	TGTGCTAGTGGTTTGGTCCTAGCGGGAGAGACCGGGGAGCTGTTTTTT	CASGLVLAGETGELFF
.	.	TRBJ2-7	TRBV14	TGTGCCAGCAGCCCAAGAGGTGGTCCCTCCTACGAGCAGTACTTC	CASSPRGGPSYEQYF
.	TRBD1	TRBJ2-7	TRBV27	TGTGCCACCCGGACAGGGAGCTCCTACGAGCAGTACTTC	CATRTGSSYEQYF
once	TRBD1	TRBJ2-7	TRBV5-6	TGTGCCAGCAGCTTGGTTGGACAGGGGGCGCGAGAGCAGTACTTC	CASSLVGQGAREQYF
.	.	TRBJ2-1	TRBV14	TGTGCCAGCAGCCTCCGTAATGAGCAGTTCTTC	CASSLRNEQFF
.	TRBD1	TRBJ2-1	TRBV2	TGTGCCAGCAGGGGGACAGGGTGGAGGAATGAGCAGTTCTTC	CASRGTGWRNEQFF
.	TRBD1	TRBJ1-2	TRBV11-2	TGTGCCAGCAGCTTAGTACAGGGGGCGGATGGCTACACCTTC	CASSLVQGADGYTF
.	TRBD1	TRBJ1-2	TRBV5-8	TGTGCCAGCAGCCCAAGGACAGGGAATGGCTACACCTTC	CASSPRTGNGYTF
.	TRBD2	TRBJ2-3	TRBV19	TGTGCCAGTAGCAGACTAGCGGGAGAGGCAGATACGCAGTATTTT	CASSRLAGEADTQYF
.	.	TRBJ2-7	TRBV5-4	TGTGCCAGCAGCTTCCTTTCCGGGACTCGGGCCAGGGCCGAGCAGTACTTC	CASSFLSGTRARAEQYF
.	.	TRBJ2-3	TRBV4-2	TGTGCCAGCAGCCAAGATAGGGGGATTAACACAGATACGCAGTATTTT	CASSQDRGINTDTQYF
.	.	TRBJ1-2	TRBV7-8	TGTGCCAGCAGCTTAGACACGTCATATGGCTACACCTTC	CASSLDTSYGYTF